This T cell receptor (beta chain) appears in the sequencing data of a study of T cells in women clearing cervical HPV infection. In regard to this clone: As yet, its antigen is unknown. The CDR3 goes on 3 residues after the read ends, and that part is filled in from the germline J gene.

Findings of the study overall: Each sample's T-cell count was unknown, possibly confounding richness. TRBV6-7 abundance was lower in cases than controls (around 0.11% versus 0.15%). Repertoire richness, not evenness, was significantly elevated in CIN3+ cases versus controls. Effector/memory and HPV-specific T cells were not isolated, and association timing is unknown.

The CDR3 covers 14 residues. Trimming pared 6 bases from V and 5 bases from J, leaving 11 bases between. Per germline, CDR1 MRHNA and CDR2 SNTAGT. TCRdb keeps only in-frame clones here, not all; method: immunoSEQ multiplex PCR. The sample has fewer than 35,000 clones, and its top ten clones hold more than 7%. The chain joins TRBV6-4 to TRBJ1-6; D possibly corresponds to TRBD1 (5 bases). Sequenced material: blood buffy coat. This clonotype was obtained from a woman between 18 and 70 years old with a cervical HPV16 infection that either progressed to CIN3+ or cleared (not recorded which). The CDR3 is CASREQGNNSPLHF. CDR3 DNA, as far as it was read: TGTGCCAGCAGGGAGCAGGGAAATAATTCACCC.